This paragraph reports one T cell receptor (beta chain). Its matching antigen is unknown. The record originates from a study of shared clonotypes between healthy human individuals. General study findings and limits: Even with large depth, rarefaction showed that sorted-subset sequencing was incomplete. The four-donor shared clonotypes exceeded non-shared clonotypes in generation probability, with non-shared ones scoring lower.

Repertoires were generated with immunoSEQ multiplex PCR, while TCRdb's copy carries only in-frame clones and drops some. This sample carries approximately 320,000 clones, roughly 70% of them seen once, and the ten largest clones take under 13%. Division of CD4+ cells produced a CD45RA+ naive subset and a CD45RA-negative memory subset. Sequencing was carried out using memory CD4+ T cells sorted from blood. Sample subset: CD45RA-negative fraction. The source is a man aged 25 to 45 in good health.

CDR3 bases: TGTGCCAGCAGTGAAGTGGCCTACCCATCCTACGAGCAGTACTTC. As protein: CASSEVAYPSYEQYF. This chain uses TRBV6-1 with TRBJ2-7; the D is unclear. Germline CDR1 MNHNS, CDR2 SASEGT. Trimming removed 1 base from V and 1 base from J, with 11 bases in between. This CDR3 region has 15 residues.